The source of this T cell receptor (beta chain) is a study of cytomegalovirus exposure and HLA in healthy donors. Findings and caveats of the study: V- and J-gene trimming of TCR beta was linked (in a later analysis) to a missense DCLRE1C variant. Many donors shared some public TCRs, even though most TCR sequences were rare. For most TCR beta V segments, an earlier analysis put the productive rate at about 87% or about 30% of the time.

Germline lookup yields CDR1 MDHEN and CDR2 SYDVKM. V was trimmed by 2 bases and J by 4 bases, leaving 8 bases between them. The CDR3 extends over 13 amino acids. Use of 60 Vbeta and 13 Jbeta primers characterized the PCR. This table comes from immunoSEQ multiplex PCR, and its TCRdb copy is limited to in-frame clones, with some not included. The data hold 150,000 to 180,000 clones, with roughly four fifths observed a single time. On this clone itself: Its specificity is unknown.

The sequence was collected from a man younger than 30 in good health and CMV-seronegative. Sequences were obtained from PBMCs. This rearrangement joins TRBV28 to TRBJ1-2; D is unresolved. DNA of the CDR3: TGTGCCAGCAGTTTACGCGAGGCCTATGGCTACACCTTC. It is translated as CASSLREAYGYTF.